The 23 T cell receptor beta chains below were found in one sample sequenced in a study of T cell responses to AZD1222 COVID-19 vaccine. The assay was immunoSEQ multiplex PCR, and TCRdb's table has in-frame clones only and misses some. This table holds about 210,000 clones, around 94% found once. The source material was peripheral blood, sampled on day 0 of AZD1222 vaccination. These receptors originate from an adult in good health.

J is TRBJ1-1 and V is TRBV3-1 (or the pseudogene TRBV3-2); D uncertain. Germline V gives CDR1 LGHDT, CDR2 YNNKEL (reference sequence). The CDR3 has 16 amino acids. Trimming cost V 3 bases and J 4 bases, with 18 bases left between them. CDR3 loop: CASSQWYSEDSTEAFF. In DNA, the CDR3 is TGTGCCAGCAGCCAGTGGTATTCGGAGGATAGCACTGAAGCTTTCTTT.

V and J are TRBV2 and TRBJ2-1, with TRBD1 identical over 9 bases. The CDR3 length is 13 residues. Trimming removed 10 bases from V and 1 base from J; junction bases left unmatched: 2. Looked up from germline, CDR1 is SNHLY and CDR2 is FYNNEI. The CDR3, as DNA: TGTGCCACGGGACAGGGATCCTACAATGAGCAGTTCTTC. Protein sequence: CATGQGSYNEQFF.

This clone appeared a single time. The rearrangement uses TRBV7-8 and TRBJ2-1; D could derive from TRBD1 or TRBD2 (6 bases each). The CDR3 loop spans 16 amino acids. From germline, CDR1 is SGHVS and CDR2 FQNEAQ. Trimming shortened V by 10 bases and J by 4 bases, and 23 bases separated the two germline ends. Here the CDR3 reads CATTTPPGGRYNEQFF. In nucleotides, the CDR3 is TGTGCCACCACCACCCCCCCCGGGGGCCGTTACAATGAGCAGTTCTTC.

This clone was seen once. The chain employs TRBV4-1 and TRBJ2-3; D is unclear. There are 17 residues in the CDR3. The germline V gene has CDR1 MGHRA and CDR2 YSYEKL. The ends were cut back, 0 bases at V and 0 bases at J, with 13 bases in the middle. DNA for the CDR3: TGCGCCAGCAGCCAAGATGGCTTATTAGCCAGCACAGATACGCAGTATTTT. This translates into CASSQDGLLASTDTQYF.

This CDR3 is CASPRGAYDYGYTF. CDR3 DNA: TGTGCCAGCCCCCGGGGGGCGTACGACTATGGCTACACCTTC. The chain couples TRBV6-5 to TRBJ1-2, with D perhaps TRBD1 (6 bases). This CDR3 is 14 amino acids long. Germline assignment: CDR1 MNHEY and CDR2 SVGAGI. Trimming shortened V by 8 bases and J by 3 bases, and 16 bases separated the two germline ends.

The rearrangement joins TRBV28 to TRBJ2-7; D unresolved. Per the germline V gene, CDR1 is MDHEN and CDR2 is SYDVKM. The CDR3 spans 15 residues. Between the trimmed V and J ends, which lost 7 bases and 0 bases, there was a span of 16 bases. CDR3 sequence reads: CASTPPGASSYEQYF. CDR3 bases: TGTGCCAGCACCCCCCCGGGTGCCAGCTCCTACGAGCAGTACTTC.

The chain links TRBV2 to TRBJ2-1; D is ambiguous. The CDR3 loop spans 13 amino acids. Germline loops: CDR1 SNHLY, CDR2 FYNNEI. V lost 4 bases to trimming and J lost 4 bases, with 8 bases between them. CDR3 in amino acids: CASSGQVYNEQFF. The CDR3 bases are TGTGCCAGCAGTGGCCAAGTTTACAATGAGCAGTTCTTC. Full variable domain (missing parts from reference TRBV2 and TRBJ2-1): EPEVTQTPSHQVTQMGQEVILRCVPISNHLYFYWYRQILGQKVEFLVSFYNNEISEKSEIFDDQFSVERPDGSNFTLKIRSTKLEDSAMYFCASSGQVYNEQFFGPGTRLTVL.

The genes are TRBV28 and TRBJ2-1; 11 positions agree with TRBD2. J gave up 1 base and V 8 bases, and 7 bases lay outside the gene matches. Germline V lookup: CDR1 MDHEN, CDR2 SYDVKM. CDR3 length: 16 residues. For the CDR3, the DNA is TGTGCCAGCGGAGGGACTAGCGGTCCTTCCTACAATGAGCAGTTCTTC. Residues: CASGGTSGPSYNEQFF.

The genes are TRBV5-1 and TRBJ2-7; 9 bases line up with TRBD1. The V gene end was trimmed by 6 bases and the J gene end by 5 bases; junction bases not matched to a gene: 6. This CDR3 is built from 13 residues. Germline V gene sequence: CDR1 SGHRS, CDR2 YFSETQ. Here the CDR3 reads CASTKGQGDEQYF. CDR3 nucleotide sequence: TGCGCCAGCACAAAGGGACAGGGAGACGAGCAGTACTTC. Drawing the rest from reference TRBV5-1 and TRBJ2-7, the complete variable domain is KAGVTQTPRYLIKTRGQQVTLSCSPISGHRSVSWYQQTPGQGLQFLFEYFSETQRNKGNFPGRFSGRQFSNSRSEMNVSTLELGDSALYLCASTKGQGDEQYFGPGTRLTVT.

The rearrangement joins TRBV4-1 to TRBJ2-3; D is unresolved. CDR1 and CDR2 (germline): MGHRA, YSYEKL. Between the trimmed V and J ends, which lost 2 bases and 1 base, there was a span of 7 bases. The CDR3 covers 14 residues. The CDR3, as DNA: TGCGCCAGCAGCCAAACTCCTGGCACAGATACGCAGTATTTT. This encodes CASSQTPGTDTQYF.

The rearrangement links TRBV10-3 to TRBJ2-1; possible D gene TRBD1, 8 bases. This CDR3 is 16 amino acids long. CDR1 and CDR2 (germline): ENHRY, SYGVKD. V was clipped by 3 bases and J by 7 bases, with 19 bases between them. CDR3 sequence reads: CAISDPRTGRGNEQFF. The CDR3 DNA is TGTGCCATCAGTGACCCTCGGACAGGGCGGGGGAATGAGCAGTTCTTC.

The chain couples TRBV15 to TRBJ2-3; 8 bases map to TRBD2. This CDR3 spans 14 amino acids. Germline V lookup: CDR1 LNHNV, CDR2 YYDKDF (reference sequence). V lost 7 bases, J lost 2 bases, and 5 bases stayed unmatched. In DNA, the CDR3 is TGTGCCACCAATAGCGGGGAGATCACAGATACGCAGTATTTT. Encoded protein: CATNSGEITDTQYF.

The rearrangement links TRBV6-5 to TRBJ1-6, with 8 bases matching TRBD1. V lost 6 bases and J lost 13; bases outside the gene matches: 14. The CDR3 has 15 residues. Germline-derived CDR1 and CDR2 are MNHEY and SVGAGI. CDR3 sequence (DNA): TGTGCCAGCAGGGGACAGGCGCTTCCTTCGTGGCCCCTCCACTTT. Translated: CASRGQALPSWPLHF.

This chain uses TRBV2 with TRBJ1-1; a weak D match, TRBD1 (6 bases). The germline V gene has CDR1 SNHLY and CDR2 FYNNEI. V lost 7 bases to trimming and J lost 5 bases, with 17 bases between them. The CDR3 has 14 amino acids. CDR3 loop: CASISVLGGTEAFF. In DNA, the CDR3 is TGTGCCAGCATTTCAGTGTTAGGGGGGACTGAAGCTTTCTTT.

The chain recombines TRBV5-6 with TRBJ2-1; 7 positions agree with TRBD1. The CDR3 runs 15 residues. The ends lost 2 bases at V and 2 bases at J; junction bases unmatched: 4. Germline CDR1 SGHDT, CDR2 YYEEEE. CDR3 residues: CASSFGDRPYNEQFF. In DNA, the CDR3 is TGTGCCAGCAGCTTCGGGGACAGACCCTACAATGAGCAGTTCTTC. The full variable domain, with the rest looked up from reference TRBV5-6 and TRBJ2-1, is DAGVTQSPTHLIKTRGQQVTLRCSPKSGHDTVSWYQQALGQGPQFIFQYYEEEERQRGNFPDRFSGHQFPNYSSELNVNALLLGDSALYLCASSFGDRPYNEQFFGPGTRLTVL.

The CDR3 protein is CASSPLGTHSGANVLTF. CDR3 DNA: TGTGCCAGCTCACCACTCGGGACGCACTCTGGGGCCAACGTCCTGACTTTC. The rearrangement links TRBV18 to TRBJ2-6; D could derive from TRBD1 or TRBD2 (5 bases each). Trimming cost V 1 base and J 0 bases, with 10 bases left between them. Germline loops: CDR1 KGHSH, CDR2 LQKENI. The CDR3 covers 17 residues.

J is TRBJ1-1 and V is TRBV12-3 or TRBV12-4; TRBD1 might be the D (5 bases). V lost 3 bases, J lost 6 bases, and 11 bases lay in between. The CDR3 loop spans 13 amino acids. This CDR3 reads CASSLEGSAEAFF. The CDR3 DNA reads TGTGCCAGCAGTTTGGAGGGGTCCGCTGAAGCTTTCTTT.

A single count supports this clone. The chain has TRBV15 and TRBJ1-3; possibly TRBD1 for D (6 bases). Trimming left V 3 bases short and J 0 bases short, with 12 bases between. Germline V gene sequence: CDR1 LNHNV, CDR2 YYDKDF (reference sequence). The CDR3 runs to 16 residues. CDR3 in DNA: TGTGCCACCAGCAGGGGACGACAGGCCTCTGGAAACACCATATATTTT. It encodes CATSRGRQASGNTIYF.

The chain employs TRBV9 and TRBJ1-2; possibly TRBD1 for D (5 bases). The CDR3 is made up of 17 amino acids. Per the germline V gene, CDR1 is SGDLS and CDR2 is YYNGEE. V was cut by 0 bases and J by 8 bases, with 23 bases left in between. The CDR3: CASSVESRITGAWGYTF. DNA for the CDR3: TGTGCCAGCAGCGTAGAGTCCCGGATAACAGGTGCTTGGGGCTACACCTTC. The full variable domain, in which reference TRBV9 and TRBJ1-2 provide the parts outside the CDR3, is DSGVTQTPKHLITATGQRVTLRCSPRSGDLSVYWYQQSLDQGLQFLIQYYNGEERAKGNILERFSAQQFPDLHSELNLSSLELGDSALYFCASSVESRITGAWGYTFGSGTRLTVV.

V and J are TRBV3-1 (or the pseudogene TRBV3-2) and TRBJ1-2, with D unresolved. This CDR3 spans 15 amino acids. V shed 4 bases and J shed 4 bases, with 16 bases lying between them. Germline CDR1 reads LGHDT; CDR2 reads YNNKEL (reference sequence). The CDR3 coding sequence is TGTGCCAGCAGCCGGACCGCGGCAGTCGGCTATGGCTACACCTTC. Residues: CASSRTAAVGYGYTF.

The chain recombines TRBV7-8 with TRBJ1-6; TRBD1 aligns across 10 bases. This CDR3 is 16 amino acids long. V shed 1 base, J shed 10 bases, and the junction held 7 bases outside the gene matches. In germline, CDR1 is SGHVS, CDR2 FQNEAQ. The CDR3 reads CASSLGRQGAGSPLHF. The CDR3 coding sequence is TGTGCCAGCAGCTTAGGCAGACAGGGGGCAGGGTCACCCCTCCACTTT.

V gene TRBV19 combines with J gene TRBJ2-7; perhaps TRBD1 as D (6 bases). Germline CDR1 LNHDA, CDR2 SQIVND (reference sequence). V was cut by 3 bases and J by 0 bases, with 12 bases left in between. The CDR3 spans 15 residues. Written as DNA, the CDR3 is TGTGCCAGTAGTATTGTGCAGGGGAGCTCCTACGAGCAGTACTTC. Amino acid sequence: CASSIVQGSSYEQYF.

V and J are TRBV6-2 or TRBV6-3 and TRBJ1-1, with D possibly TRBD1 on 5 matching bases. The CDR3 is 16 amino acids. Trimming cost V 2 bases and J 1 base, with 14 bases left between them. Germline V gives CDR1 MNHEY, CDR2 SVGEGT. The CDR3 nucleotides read TGTGCCAGCAGTTACACTTTTTGGGGCCCGAACACTGAAGCTTTCTTT. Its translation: CASSYTFWGPNTEAFF.